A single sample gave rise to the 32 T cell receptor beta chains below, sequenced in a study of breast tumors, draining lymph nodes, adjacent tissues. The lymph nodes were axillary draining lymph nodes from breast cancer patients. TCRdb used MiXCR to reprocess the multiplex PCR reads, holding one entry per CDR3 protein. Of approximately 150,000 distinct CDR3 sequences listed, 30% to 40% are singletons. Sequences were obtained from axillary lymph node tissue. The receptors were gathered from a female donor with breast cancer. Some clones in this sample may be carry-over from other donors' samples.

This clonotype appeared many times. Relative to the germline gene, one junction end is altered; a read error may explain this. CDR3 residues: CASSLGPGADEQFF. CDR3 bases: TGTGCTAGCAGCTTAGGTCCCGGGGCTGATGAGCAGTTCTTC. The chain joins TRBV7-7 to TRBJ2-1; D possibly matches TRBD1 or TRBD2 (5 bases each). In germline, CDR1 is SSHAT, CDR2 FNYEAQ (reference sequence). The CDR3 has 14 amino acids.

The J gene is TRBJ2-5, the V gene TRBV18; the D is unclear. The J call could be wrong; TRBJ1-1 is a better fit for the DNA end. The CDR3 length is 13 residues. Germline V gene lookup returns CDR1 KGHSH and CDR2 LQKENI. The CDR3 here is CASSPTQDTEAFF. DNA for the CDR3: TGTGCCAGCTCACCAACCCAAGACACTGAAGCTTTCTTT.

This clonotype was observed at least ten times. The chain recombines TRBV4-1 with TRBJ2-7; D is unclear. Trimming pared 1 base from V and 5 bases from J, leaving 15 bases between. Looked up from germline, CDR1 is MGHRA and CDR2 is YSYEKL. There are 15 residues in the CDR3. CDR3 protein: CASSQVFGILDEQYF. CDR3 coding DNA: TGCGCCAGCAGCCAAGTTTTCGGTATCCTCGACGAGCAGTACTTC.

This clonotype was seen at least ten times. In DNA form, the CDR3 reads TGTGCCAGCAGCTTAACTACAGGGAACGGTCTAGAGACCCAGTACTTC. Amino acid sequence: CASSLTTGNGLETQYF. The chain couples TRBV13 to TRBJ2-5, with D perhaps matching TRBD1 (6 bases). CDR3 length: 16 residues. V lost 2 bases and J 4 bases, leaving 17 bases between the germline ends. CDR1 and CDR2 (germline): PRHDT, FYEKMQ (reference sequence).

This chain's CDR3 is CASSGTGEGEKLFF. DNA for the CDR3: TGTGCCAGCAGTGGTACAGGGGAGGGTGAAAAACTGTTTTTT. The chain joins TRBV12-3 or TRBV12-4 to TRBJ1-4, with 7 nucleotides matching TRBD1. The ends lost 5 bases at V and 7 bases at J; junction bases unmatched: 7. The CDR3 contains 14 residues.

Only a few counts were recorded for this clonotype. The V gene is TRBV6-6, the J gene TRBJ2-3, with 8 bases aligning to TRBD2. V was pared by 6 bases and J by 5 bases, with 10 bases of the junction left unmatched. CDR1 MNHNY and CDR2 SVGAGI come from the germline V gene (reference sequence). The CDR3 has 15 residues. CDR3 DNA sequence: TGTGCCAGCAGCCCGGGGGGGGGCGCGGGAGATACGCAGTATTTT. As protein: CASSPGGGAGDTQYF.

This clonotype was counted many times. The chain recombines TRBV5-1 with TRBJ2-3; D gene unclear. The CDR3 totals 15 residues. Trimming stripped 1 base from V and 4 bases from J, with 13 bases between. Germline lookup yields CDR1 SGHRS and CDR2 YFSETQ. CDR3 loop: CASSLYRAVADTQYF. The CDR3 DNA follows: TGCGCCAGCAGCTTGTATAGGGCTGTCGCAGATACGCAGTATTTT.

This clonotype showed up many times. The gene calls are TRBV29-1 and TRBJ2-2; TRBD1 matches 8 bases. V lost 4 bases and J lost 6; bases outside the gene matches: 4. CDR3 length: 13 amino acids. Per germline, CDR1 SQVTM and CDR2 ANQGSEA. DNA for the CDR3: TGCAGCGTTGCGGGGACAGGCCCCGGGGAGCTGTTTTTT. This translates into CSVAGTGPGELFF.

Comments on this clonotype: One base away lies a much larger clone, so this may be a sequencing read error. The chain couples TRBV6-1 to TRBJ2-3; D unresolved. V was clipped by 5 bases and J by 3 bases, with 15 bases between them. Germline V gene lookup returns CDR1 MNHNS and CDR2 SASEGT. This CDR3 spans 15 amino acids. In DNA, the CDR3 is TGTGCCAGCAGTCATGTATGGGTGGGGACAGATACGCAGTATTTT. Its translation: CASSHVWVGTDTQYF.

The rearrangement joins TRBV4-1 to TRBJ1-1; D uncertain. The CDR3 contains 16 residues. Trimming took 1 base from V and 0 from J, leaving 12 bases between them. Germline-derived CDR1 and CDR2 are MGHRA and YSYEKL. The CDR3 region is CASSQVGGSLNTEAFF. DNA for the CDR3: TGCGCCAGCAGCCAAGTAGGCGGCTCGTTGAACACTGAAGCTTTCTTT.

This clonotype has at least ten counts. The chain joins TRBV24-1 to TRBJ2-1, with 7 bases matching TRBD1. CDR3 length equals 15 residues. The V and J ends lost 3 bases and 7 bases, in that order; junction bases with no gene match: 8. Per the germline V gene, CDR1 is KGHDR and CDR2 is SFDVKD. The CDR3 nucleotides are TGTGCCACCAGTGATCGACAGGGCCTGGGGAATGAGCAGTTCTTC. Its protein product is CATSDRQGLGNEQFF.

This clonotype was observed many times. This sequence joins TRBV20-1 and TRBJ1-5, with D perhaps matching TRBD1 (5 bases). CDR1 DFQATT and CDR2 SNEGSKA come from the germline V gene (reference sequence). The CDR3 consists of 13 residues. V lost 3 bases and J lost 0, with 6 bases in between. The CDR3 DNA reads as TGCAGTGCTAGGACAGATAGCAATCAGCCCCAGCATTTT. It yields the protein CSARTDSNQPQHF.

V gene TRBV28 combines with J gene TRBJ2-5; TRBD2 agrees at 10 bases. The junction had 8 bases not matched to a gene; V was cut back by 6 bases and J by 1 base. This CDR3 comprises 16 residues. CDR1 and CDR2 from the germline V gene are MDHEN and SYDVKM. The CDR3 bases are TGTGCCAGCAGCCCACGGACTAGCGGACTCCAAGAGACCCAGTACTTC. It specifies CASSPRTSGLQETQYF.

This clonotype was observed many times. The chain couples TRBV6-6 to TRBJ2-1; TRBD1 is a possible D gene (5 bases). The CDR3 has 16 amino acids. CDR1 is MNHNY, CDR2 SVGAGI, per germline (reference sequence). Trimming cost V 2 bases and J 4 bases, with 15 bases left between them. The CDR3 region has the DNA TGTGCCAGCAGTTACACGACAGAGCTGGTTTACAATGAGCAGTTCTTC. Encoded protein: CASSYTTELVYNEQFF.

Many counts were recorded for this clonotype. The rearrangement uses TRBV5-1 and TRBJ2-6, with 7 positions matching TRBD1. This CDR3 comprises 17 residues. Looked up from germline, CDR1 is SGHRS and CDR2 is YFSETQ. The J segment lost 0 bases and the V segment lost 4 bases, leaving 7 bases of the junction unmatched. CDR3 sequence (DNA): TGCGCCAGCAGCCCCGGGGCAGGGGGCTCTGGGGCCAACGTCCTGACTTTC. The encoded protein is CASSPGAGGSGANVLTF. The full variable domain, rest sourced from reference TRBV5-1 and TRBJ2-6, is KAGVTQTPRYLIKTRGQQVTLSCSPISGHRSVSWYQQTPGQGLQFLFEYFSETQRNKGNFPGRFSGRQFSNSRSEMNVSTLELGDSALYLCASSPGAGGSGANVLTFGAGSRLTVL.

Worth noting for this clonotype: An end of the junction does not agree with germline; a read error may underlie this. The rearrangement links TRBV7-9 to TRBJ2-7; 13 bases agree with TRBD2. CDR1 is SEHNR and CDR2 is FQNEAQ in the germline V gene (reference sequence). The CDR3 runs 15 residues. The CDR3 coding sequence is TGTGCCAGCAGCCCAACTAGCGGGAGGGTCTACGAGCGGCACTTC. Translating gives CASSPTSGRVYERHF.

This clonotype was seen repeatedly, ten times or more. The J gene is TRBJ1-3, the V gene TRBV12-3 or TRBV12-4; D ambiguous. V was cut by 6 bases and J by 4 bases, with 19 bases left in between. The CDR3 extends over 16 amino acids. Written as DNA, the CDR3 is TGTGCCAGCAGCTCAGACACCCTCCTCGGGGGAAACACCATATATTTT. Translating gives CASSSDTLLGGNTIYF.

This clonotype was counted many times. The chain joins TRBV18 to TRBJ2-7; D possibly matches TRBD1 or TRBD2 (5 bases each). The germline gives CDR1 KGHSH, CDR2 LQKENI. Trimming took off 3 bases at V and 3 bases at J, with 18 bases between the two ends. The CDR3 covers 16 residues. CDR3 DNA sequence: TGTGCCAGCTCACCGCCCGGGACGGCGGGCGGCTACGAGCAGTACTTC. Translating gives CASSPPGTAGGYEQYF.

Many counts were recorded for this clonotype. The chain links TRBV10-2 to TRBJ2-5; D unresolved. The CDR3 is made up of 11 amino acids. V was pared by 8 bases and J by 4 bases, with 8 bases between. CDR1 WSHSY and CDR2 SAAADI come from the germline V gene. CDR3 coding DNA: TGCGCCAGCGGGTCGGCAGAGACCCAGTACTTC. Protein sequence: CASGSAETQYF.

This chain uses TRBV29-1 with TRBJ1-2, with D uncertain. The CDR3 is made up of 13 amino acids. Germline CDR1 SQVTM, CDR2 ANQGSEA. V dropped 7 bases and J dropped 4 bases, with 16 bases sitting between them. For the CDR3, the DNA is TGCAGCGGTGGAAGAGAATCCGGCTATGGCTACACCTTC. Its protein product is CSGGRESGYGYTF.

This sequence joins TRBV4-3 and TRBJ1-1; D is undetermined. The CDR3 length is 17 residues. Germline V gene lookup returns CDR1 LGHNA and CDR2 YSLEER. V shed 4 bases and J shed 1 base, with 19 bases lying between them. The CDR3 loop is CASSRVNFRTENTEAFF. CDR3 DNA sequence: TGCGCCAGCAGCCGAGTCAATTTCCGCACAGAGAACACTGAAGCTTTCTTT.

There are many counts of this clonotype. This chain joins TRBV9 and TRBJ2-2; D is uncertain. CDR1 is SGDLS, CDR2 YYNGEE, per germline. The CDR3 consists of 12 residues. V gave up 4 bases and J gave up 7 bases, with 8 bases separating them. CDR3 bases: TGTGCCAGCAGCCCCTCTCGCGGGGAGCTGTTTTTT. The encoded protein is CASSPSRGELFF.

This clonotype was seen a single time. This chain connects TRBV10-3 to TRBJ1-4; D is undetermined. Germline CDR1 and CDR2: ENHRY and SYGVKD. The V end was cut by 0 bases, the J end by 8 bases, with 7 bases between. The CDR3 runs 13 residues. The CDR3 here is CAISESGGEKLFF. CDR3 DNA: TGTGCCATCAGTGAGTCGGGCGGGGAAAAACTGTTTTTT.

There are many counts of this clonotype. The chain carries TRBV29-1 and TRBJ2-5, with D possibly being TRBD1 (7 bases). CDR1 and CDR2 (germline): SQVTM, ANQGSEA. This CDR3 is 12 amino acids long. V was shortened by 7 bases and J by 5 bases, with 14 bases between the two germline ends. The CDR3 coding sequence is TGCAGCGGCTTGACAGGGAGGGAGACCCAGTACTTC. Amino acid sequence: CSGLTGRETQYF.

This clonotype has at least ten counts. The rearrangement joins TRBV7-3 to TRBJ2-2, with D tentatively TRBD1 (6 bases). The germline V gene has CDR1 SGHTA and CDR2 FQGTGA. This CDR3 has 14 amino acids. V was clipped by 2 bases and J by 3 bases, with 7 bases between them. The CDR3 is CASSLRQDTGELFF. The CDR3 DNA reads TGTGCCAGCAGCTTACGACAGGACACCGGGGAGCTGTTTTTT.

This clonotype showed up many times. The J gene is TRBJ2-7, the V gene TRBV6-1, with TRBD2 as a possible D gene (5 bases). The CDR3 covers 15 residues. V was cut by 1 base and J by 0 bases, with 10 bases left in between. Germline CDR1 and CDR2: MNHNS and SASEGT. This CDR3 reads CASSEVGESSYEQYF. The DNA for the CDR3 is TGTGCCAGCAGTGAAGTTGGGGAGAGCTCCTACGAGCAGTACTTC.

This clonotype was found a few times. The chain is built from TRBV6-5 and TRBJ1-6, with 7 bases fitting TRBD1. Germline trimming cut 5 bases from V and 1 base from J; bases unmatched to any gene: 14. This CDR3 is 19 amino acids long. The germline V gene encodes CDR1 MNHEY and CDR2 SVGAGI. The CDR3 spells CASSHGGGGGFSYNSPLHF. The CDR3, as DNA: TGTGCCAGCAGTCACGGAGGGGGCGGGGGTTTTTCCTATAATTCACCCCTCCACTTT.

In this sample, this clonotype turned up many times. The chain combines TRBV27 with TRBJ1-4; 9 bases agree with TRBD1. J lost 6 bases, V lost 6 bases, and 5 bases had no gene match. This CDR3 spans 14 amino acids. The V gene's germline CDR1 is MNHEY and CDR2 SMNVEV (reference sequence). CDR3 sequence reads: CASRRQGVYEKLFF. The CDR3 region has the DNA TGTGCCAGCAGAAGACAGGGGGTTTATGAAAAACTGTTTTTT.

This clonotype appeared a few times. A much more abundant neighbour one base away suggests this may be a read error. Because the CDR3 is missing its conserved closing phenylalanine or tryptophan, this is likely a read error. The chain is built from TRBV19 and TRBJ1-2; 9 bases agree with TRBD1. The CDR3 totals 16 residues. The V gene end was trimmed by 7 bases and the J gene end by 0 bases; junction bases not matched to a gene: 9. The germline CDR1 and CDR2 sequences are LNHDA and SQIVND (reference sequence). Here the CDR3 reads CASKSTGGGTNYGYTS. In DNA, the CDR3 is TGTGCCAGTAAAAGCACAGGGGGCGGAACTAACTATGGCTACACCTCC.

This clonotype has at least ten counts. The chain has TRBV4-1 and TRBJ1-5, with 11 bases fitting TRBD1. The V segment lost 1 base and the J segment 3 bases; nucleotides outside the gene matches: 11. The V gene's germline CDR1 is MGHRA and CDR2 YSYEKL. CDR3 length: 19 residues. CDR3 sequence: CASSQVKDGQGAINQPQHF. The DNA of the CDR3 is TGCGCCAGCAGCCAAGTGAAGGACGGACAGGGGGCGATCAATCAGCCCCAGCATTTT.

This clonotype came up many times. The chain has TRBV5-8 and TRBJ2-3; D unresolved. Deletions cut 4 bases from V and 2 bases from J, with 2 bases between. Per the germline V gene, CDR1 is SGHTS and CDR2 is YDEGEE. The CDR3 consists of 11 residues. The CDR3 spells CASSITDTQYF. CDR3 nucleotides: TGTGCCAGCAGCATCACAGATACGCAGTATTTT.

CDR3 in amino acids: CATSDLAGQPQHF. CDR3 bases: TGTGCCACCAGTGATCTCGCCGGGCAGCCCCAGCATTTT. The chain combines TRBV24-1 with TRBJ1-5; no firm D call. The CDR3 spans 13 residues. The V gene lost 3 bases and the J gene lost 7 bases, with 9 bases spanning the gap. Germline V lookup: CDR1 KGHDR, CDR2 SFDVKD.